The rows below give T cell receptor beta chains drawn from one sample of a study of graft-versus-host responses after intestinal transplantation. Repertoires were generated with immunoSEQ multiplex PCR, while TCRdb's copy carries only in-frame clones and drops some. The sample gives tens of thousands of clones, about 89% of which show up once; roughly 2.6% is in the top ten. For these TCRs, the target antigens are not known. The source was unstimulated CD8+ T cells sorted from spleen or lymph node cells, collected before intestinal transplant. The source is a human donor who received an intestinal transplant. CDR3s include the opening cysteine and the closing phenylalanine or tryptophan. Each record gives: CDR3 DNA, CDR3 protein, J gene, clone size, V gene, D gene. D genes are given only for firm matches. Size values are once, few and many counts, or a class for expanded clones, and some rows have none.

DNA: TGTGCCAGCAGCTTCGATAGGAGCTACGAGCAGTACTTC; CDR3: CASSFDRSYEQYF; J: TRBJ2-7; size: NA; V: TRBV5-6; D: NA
DNA: TGTGCCACCAGCTCAGGGGAGACTGTCTGGGAGACCCAGTACTTC; CDR3: CATSSGETVWETQYF; J: TRBJ2-5; size: NA; V: TRBV15; D: NA
DNA: TGTGCCAGCAGCGATGGACTCGTCTACGAGCAGTACTTC; CDR3: CASSDGLVYEQYF; J: TRBJ2-7; size: NA; V: TRBV6-1; D: NA
DNA: TGTGCCAGCAGCACGACAGGGGGCCGGGCTGAAGCTTTCTTT; CDR3: CASSTTGGRAEAFF; J: TRBJ1-1; size: once; V: TRBV5-6; D: TRBD1
DNA: TGTGCCAGCAGCTCAGACAGGGGCACTGAAGCTTTCTTT; CDR3: CASSSDRGTEAFF; J: TRBJ1-1; size: NA; V: TRBV7-9; D: TRBD1
DNA: TGCGCCAGCAGCACGGGACTAGCGGGGGTCACAGATACGCAGTATTTT; CDR3: CASSTGLAGVTDTQYF; J: TRBJ2-3; size: NA; V: TRBV5-1; D: TRBD2
DNA: TGTGCCAGTCTCAAGTCTGGCGGGGAGACCCAGTACTTC; CDR3: CASLKSGGETQYF; J: TRBJ2-5; size: NA; V: TRBV6-6; D: NA
DNA: TGTGCCAGCAGCTTATTCGGCAGGGACAATCAGCCCCAGCATTTT; CDR3: CASSLFGRDNQPQHF; J: TRBJ1-5; size: NA; V: TRBV7-8; D: NA
DNA: TGTGCCAGCAGCCCGAACGAGCGGGAGTTTATCGGGGAGCTGTTTTTT; CDR3: CASSPNEREFIGELFF; J: TRBJ2-2; size: few; V: TRBV4-2; D: TRBD2
DNA: TGTGCCAGCAGCTTACAGGGGTACGAGCAGTACTTC; CDR3: CASSLQGYEQYF; J: TRBJ2-7; size: NA; V: TRBV7-9; D: NA
DNA: TGTGCCAGCAGCTTACTAGAGGGGGTGTGGTACGAGCAGTACTTC; CDR3: CASSLLEGVWYEQYF; J: TRBJ2-7; size: NA; V: TRBV7-2; D: NA